Sequencing of this TCR beta chain was carried out in a study of T-cell reconstitution after alpha-beta-depleted transplantation in children listed by TCRdb under 2016. With regard to the full study: The study quantitatively tracked T-cell immune reconstitution after TCRalphabeta/CD19-depleted allogeneic hematopoietic cell transplantation in children using TCR repertoire profiling.

V trim: 0 bases; J trim: 4 bases; unmatched bases: 12. The germline V gene yields SNHLY for CDR1 and FYNNEI for CDR2. Counted from cysteine to phenylalanine, this CDR3 has 18 amino acids. Of all the DNA, just the CDR3 is kept, 54 bases in frame from base 1. The library relied on PCR. Sequencing took place on an Illumina HiSeq 2500. TCR library preparation used molecular barcoding, with unique molecular identifiers applied to normalize quantification of the TCRbeta repertoire. TCRdb trimmed public reads at Q25 via fastp, called clones via MiXCR and kept in-frame beta chains. Rows are unified per CDR3 protein, each entry keeping the most common DNA and genes. A total of about 360,000 distinct CDR3 sequences appear in this sample, 13% of them only once. Around 4.1% of the sample goes to the ten largest clones. Turning to this clonotype: What antigen it recognizes has not been identified. No base quality values were provided; no much bigger clone lies one nucleotide off.

The chain is encoded by TRBV2 joined to TRBJ2-3, and TRBD2 aligns with 8 junction nucleotides. The source of this sequence is a human donor who donated a stem cell graft to a child with Fanconi anemia. Specimen: PBMCs, collected from the stem cell graft. CDR3 loop: CASSEALWAGGGADTQYF. The DNA sequence is as follows: TGTGCCAGCAGTGAAGCGCTTTGGGCGGGGGGAGGTGCAGATACGCAGTATTTT.